One sample yielded the 25 T cell receptor beta chains listed below, sequenced in a study of blood T cell repertoires in COVID-19. The method was immunoSEQ multiplex PCR; TCRdb's version includes in-frame clones alone and lacks a portion of them. Altogether approximately 210,000 clones are present, about 91% being singletons, with the ten largest covering 0.95% to 1.5%. The specimen was peripheral blood. The receptors were gathered from a man aged 30 to 45 with acute or convalescent COVID-19.

The rearrangement joins TRBV6-5 to TRBJ1-4; D is uncertain. Per germline, CDR1 MNHEY and CDR2 SVGAGI. This CDR3 spans 15 amino acids. Between the trimmed V and J ends, which lost 6 bases and 0 bases, there was a span of 11 bases. The CDR3 is CASSLDTATNEKLFF. The CDR3, as DNA: TGTGCCAGCAGCCTTGACACAGCAACTAATGAAAAACTGTTTTTT.

The chain uses TRBV2 and TRBJ2-5; D gene ambiguous. The germline gives CDR1 SNHLY, CDR2 FYNNEI. Trimming pared 5 bases from V and 7 bases from J, leaving 8 bases between. The CDR3 is 11 residues long. The chain's CDR3 is CASSTERTQYF. CDR3 bases: TGTGCCAGCAGTACTGAGAGGACCCAGTACTTC.

This chain connects TRBV4-1 to TRBJ1-3; D not certain. This CDR3 has 15 residues. Trimming removed 0 bases at V and 4 bases at J, with 10 bases between. Germline-derived CDR1 and CDR2 are MGHRA and YSYEKL. The CDR3 is CASSQDLPGGNTIYF. In DNA, the CDR3 is TGCGCCAGCAGCCAAGACCTCCCCGGGGGAAACACCATATATTTT.

The V call is TRBV30, the J call TRBJ1-6; D perhaps matches TRBD1 (6 bases). The CDR3 consists of 13 residues. Trimming removed 2 bases from V and 15 bases from J, with 17 bases in between. The V gene's germline CDR1 is GTSNPN and CDR2 SVGIG (reference sequence). The CDR3 region is CAWSPGQKGGLHF. CDR3 sequence (DNA): TGTGCCTGGAGTCCCGGACAGAAAGGAGGCCTCCACTTT.

This chain links TRBV2 with TRBJ1-6, with TRBD1 matching over 7 bases. The CDR3 extends over 15 amino acids. CDR1 and CDR2 from the germline V gene are SNHLY and FYNNEI. V was pared by 0 bases and J by 10 bases, with 6 bases of the junction left unmatched. The CDR3 sequence: CASSEARAGGSPLHF. The DNA for the CDR3 is TGTGCCAGCAGTGAAGCTAGAGCAGGGGGGTCACCCCTCCACTTT.

For the CDR3, the DNA is TGTGCCAGCAGCCAATACATTCTGAACACCGGGGAGCTGTTTTTT. Amino acids: CASSQYILNTGELFF. The J gene is TRBJ2-2, the V gene TRBV6-5; no reliable D call. Germline V lookup: CDR1 MNHEY, CDR2 SVGAGI. V gave up 6 bases and J gave up 1 base, with 12 bases separating them. This CDR3 has 15 residues.

V is TRBV3-1 (or the pseudogene TRBV3-2) and J is TRBJ2-5, with 8 bases identical to TRBD2. Germline values: CDR1 LGHDT, CDR2 YNNKEL (reference sequence). CDR3 length equals 16 residues. Trimming took 4 bases from V and 0 from J; bases not matched to a gene: 7. CDR3 bases: TGTGCCAGCAGCCTTATTTCGGGGGGGTACCAAGAGACCCAGTACTTC. This gives the protein CASSLISGGYQETQYF.

The rearrangement uses TRBV30 and TRBJ1-6, with D possibly matching TRBD1 (6 bases). With 0 bases removed from V and 4 bases from J, the gap between germline ends came to 10 bases. CDR1 GTSNPN and CDR2 SVGIG come from the germline V gene (reference sequence). This CDR3 is built from 15 residues. CDR3 in DNA: TGTGCCTGGAGTGTATTCGGACAGTATAATTCACCCCTCCACTTT. Translation gives CAWSVFGQYNSPLHF.

The chain recombines TRBV7-8 with TRBJ2-7, with 8 nucleotides matching TRBD2. In germline, CDR1 is SGHVS, CDR2 FQNEAQ. The junction had 3 bases not matched to a gene; V was cut back by 2 bases and J by 0 bases. The CDR3 totals 15 residues. In nucleotides, the CDR3 is TGTGCCAGCAGCTTATCGGGGGGGAGCTCCTACGAGCAGTACTTC. Protein product: CASSLSGGSSYEQYF.

The chain is built from TRBV2 and TRBJ2-5; the D gene is possibly TRBD2 (6 bases). V was trimmed by 7 bases and J by 2 bases, leaving 11 bases between them. The CDR3 is 13 amino acids. CDR1 and CDR2 from the germline V gene are SNHLY and FYNNEI. The CDR3 is CASNAGRQETQYF. In DNA form, the CDR3 reads TGTGCCAGCAATGCGGGGAGACAAGAGACCCAGTACTTC. The whole variable domain, filled in from reference TRBV2 and TRBJ2-5, reads EPEVTQTPSHQVTQMGQEVILRCVPISNHLYFYWYRQILGQKVEFLVSFYNNEISEKSEIFDDQFSVERPDGSNFTLKIRSTKLEDSAMYFCASNAGRQETQYFGPGTRLLVL.

The rearrangement uses TRBV7-3 and TRBJ2-3; weak D call: TRBD1 (6 bases). With 5 bases removed from V and 0 bases from J, the gap between germline ends came to 18 bases. The CDR3 covers 17 residues. The germline gives CDR1 SGHTA, CDR2 FQGTGA. The CDR3 reads CASSPAAGAFSTDTQYF. In DNA, the CDR3 is TGTGCCAGCAGCCCCGCAGCAGGGGCCTTTAGCACAGATACGCAGTATTTT.

This clone was counted a single time. The chain employs TRBV13 and TRBJ2-2; D perhaps matches TRBD1 (7 bases). The CDR3 has 15 amino acids. Germline V gives CDR1 PRHDT, CDR2 FYEKMQ (reference sequence). Trimming stripped 5 bases from V and 2 bases from J, with 12 bases between. In nucleotides, the CDR3 is TGTGCCAGCAGCCGCGGGACAGCCAACACCGGGGAGCTGTTTTTT. Amino acids: CASSRGTANTGELFF.

This chain joins TRBV28 and TRBJ1-1; D uncertain. This CDR3 spans 13 amino acids. Germline lookup yields CDR1 MDHEN and CDR2 SYDVKM. V was trimmed by 7 bases and J by 5 bases, leaving 14 bases between them. CDR3 sequence: CASKGPGRTEAFF. The CDR3 region has the DNA TGTGCCAGCAAGGGCCCGGGGAGGACTGAAGCTTTCTTT.

This chain uses TRBV5-1 with TRBJ2-3, with D maybe TRBD2 (6 bases). This CDR3 region has 16 residues. Germline assignment: CDR1 SGHRS and CDR2 YFSETQ. V was cut by 4 bases and J by 4 bases, with 19 bases left in between. CDR3 nucleotides: TGCGCCAGCAGCGGCGGGATTTTATGGGGCGCAGATACGCAGTATTTT. Translating gives CASSGGILWGADTQYF.

The rearrangement joins TRBV28 to TRBJ2-7, with a tentative D call TRBD2 (6 bases). CDR3 length equals 13 residues. Trimming took off 7 bases at V and 1 base at J, with 11 bases between the two ends. CDR1 is MDHEN, CDR2 SYDVKM, per germline. The CDR3, as DNA: TGTGCCAGCAACTTAGCGGCGTCCTACGAGCAGTACTTC. This encodes CASNLAASYEQYF.

V gene TRBV27 combines with J gene TRBJ2-5, with 12 bases that match TRBD2. The germline V gene encodes CDR1 MNHEY and CDR2 SMNVEV (reference sequence). Losses at the gene ends were 9 bases for V and 0 bases for J; bases not matched to a gene: 5. This CDR3 spans 15 amino acids. CDR3 DNA: TGTGCCAGTAGACTAGCGGGGGCGAACCAAGAGACCCAGTACTTC. Its protein is CASRLAGANQETQYF.

The rearrangement uses TRBV4-1 and TRBJ1-2; 7 bases align to TRBD1. This CDR3 has 15 residues. V shed 5 bases and J 1 base; nucleotides not matched to a gene: 7. Germline CDR1 and CDR2: MGHRA and YSYEKL. CDR3 nucleotides: TGCGCCAGCAGCGATGCAGGGGGAAATAACTATGGCTACACCTTC. Protein sequence: CASSDAGGNNYGYTF.

The rearrangement links TRBV10-3 to TRBJ2-7; 10 bases fit TRBD2. The J segment lost 6 bases and the V segment lost 7 bases, leaving 9 bases of the junction unmatched. Germline V gene lookup returns CDR1 ENHRY and CDR2 SYGVKD. This CDR3 region has 14 residues. The CDR3: CAIIRLAGLSEQYF. CDR3 in DNA: TGTGCCATCATAAGACTAGCGGGTTTGTCCGAGCAGTACTTC.

The chain links TRBV28 to TRBJ2-2; TRBD2 matches 9 bases. The CDR3 is 16 amino acids. Germline trimming cut 2 bases from V and 6 bases from J; bases unmatched to any gene: 7. CDR1 MDHEN and CDR2 SYDVKM come from the germline V gene. CDR3 protein: CASSLAGGPRAGELFF. The CDR3 coding sequence is TGTGCCAGCAGTTTAGCGGGAGGGCCGAGGGCCGGGGAGCTGTTTTTT.

The chain employs TRBV7-8 and TRBJ2-1; 7 positions agree with TRBD2. Per the germline V gene, CDR1 is SGHVS and CDR2 is FQNEAQ. V lost 4 bases to trimming and J lost 9 bases; unmatched junction nucleotides: 15. CDR3 length: 16 residues. The chain's CDR3 is CASSSRGVGRQSEQFF. The DNA for the CDR3 is TGTGCCAGCAGCTCCCGGGGGGTCGGGAGACAGAGTGAGCAGTTCTTC.

J is TRBJ2-7 and V is TRBV10-3; 7 bases agree with TRBD2. The CDR3 runs 14 residues. V lost 4 bases, J lost 6 bases, and 9 bases stayed unmatched. Germline V gene sequence: CDR1 ENHRY, CDR2 SYGVKD. This CDR3 reads CAISAGTTLGEQYF. For the CDR3, the DNA is TGTGCCATCAGTGCGGGGACTACCTTGGGCGAGCAGTACTTC.

For the CDR3, the DNA is TGTGCCAGCAGCCTTTTAGGACAGGGGGCCGGAGAGACCCAGTACTTC. Its protein product is CASSLLGQGAGETQYF. The V call is TRBV3-1 (or the pseudogene TRBV3-2), the J call TRBJ2-5; 11 positions match TRBD1. J lost 4 bases, V lost 4 bases, and 8 bases had no gene match. Per the germline V gene, CDR1 is LGHDT and CDR2 is YNNKEL (reference sequence). The CDR3 has 16 residues.

The V and J genes are TRBV5-4 and TRBJ2-3, with 8 bases aligning to TRBD2. Trimming took 2 bases from V and 1 from J; bases not matched to a gene: 9. The CDR3 consists of 17 residues. Looked up from germline, CDR1 is SGHNT and CDR2 is YYREEE (reference sequence). CDR3 DNA sequence: TGTGCCAGCAGCTTCGGGGGGGGGCGAATCGGCACAGATACGCAGTATTTT. Translated: CASSFGGGRIGTDTQYF.

The V and J genes are TRBV3-1 (or the pseudogene TRBV3-2) and TRBJ1-1; D not certain. This CDR3 has 14 amino acids. Germline CDR1 is LGHDT and CDR2 is YNNKEL (reference sequence). With 2 bases removed from V and 6 bases from J, the gap between germline ends came to 13 bases. The CDR3 reads CASSQRGIDPEAFF. CDR3 sequence (DNA): TGTGCCAGCAGCCAACGGGGAATAGACCCTGAAGCTTTCTTT.

The chain is built from TRBV5-1 and TRBJ2-1; 8 nucleotides align to TRBD2. CDR1 is SGHRS and CDR2 is YFSETQ in the germline V gene. The J segment lost 8 bases and the V segment lost 7 bases, leaving 14 bases of the junction unmatched. The CDR3 loop spans 15 amino acids. The CDR3 region is CASQAGGGGFDEQFF. CDR3 DNA sequence: TGCGCCAGCCAGGCGGGCGGCGGGGGGTTCGATGAGCAGTTCTTC.